The sequence of this T cell receptor (beta chain) was determined in a study of patients and donors after allogeneic stem cell transplantation. One entry per CDR3 protein, called by TCRdb with MiXCR from the RT-PCR reads. The sample holds roughly 200,000 distinct CDR3 sequences; around 41% are singletons and the top ten take under 14%. Sample: blood, either unsorted or a sorted T cell fraction (not recorded which). The origin of this receptor is a human donor who was either an allogeneic HSCT recipient or a stem cell or donor lymphocyte infusion donor (not recorded which). It is not recorded whose cells these are; they may come from a transplant donor.

As DNA, the CDR3 is TGTGCCAGCAGCGACAGGGTTTCGGAATACAAGGGGGCTTTCTTT. This encodes CASSDRVSEYKGAFF. V gene TRBV6-1 combines with J gene TRBJ1-1; 7 nucleotides align to TRBD1. CDR1 is MNHNS and CDR2 is SASEGT in the germline V gene. Trimming removed 6 bases from V and 11 bases from J; junction bases left unmatched: 18. The CDR3 sequence is 15 residues long.